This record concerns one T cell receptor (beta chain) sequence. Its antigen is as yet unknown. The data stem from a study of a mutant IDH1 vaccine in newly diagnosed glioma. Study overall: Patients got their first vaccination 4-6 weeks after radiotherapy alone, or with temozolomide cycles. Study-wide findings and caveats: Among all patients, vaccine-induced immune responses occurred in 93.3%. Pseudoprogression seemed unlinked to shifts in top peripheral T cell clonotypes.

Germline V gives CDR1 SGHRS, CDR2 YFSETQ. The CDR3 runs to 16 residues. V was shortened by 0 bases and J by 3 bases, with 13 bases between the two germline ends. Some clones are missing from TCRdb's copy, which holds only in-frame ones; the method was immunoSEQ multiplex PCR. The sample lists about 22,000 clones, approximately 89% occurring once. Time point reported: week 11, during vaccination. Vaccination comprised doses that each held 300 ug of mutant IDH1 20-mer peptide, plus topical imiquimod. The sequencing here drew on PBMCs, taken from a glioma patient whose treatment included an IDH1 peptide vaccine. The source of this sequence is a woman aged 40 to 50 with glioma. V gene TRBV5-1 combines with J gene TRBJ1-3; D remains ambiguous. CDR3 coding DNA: TGCGCCAGCAGCTTGGCCCCTTCGGGGAGTGGAAACACCATATATTTT. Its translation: CASSLAPSGSGNTIYF.